These 31 T cell receptor beta chains were all obtained from the same sample, sequenced in a study of Ad26.COV2.S vaccination and SARS-CoV-2 variants. The treatment is: roughly 18 received Ad26.COV2.S at low or high dose, single or two shots; five or six received placebo; per-sample allocation not given. Collection of samples fell on day 63 after the first vaccine or placebo injection. Some clones are missing from TCRdb's copy, which holds only in-frame ones; the method was immunoSEQ multiplex PCR. This sample carries about 400,000 clones, around 89% of them seen once, and the ten largest clones take 3.6%. Sequences were derived from peripheral blood, sampled in a trial of Ad26.COV2.S vaccine versus placebo. All receptors come from a person between 18 and 59 years old who received the Ad26.COV2.S COVID-19 vaccine or a placebo.

The chain uses TRBV28 and TRBJ2-3; 10 nucleotides match TRBD2. Germline CDR1 and CDR2: MDHEN and SYDVKM. This CDR3 contains 16 residues. V was pared by 5 bases and J by 5 bases, with 10 bases of the junction left unmatched. In DNA form, the CDR3 reads TGTGCCAGCAGTGCCGCGCTAGCGGGGGTAAAAGATACGCAGTATTTT. This translates into CASSAALAGVKDTQYF.

In its sample, this clone was seen once. V gene TRBV1 combines with J gene TRBJ1-1. TRBV1 counts as a pseudogene. This CDR3 spans 19 amino acids. The CDR3 DNA reads TGCACCAGCAGCGGGACGTGCGCCCAACTAAGGAACCCGCGCGCTGAAGCTTTCTTT. Encoded protein: CTSSGTCAQLRNPRAEAFF.

The CDR3 sequence is CSALTGVNYGYTF. The CDR3 nucleotides are TGCAGCGCCCTGACAGGGGTGAACTATGGCTACACCTTC. The V gene is TRBV29-1, the J gene TRBJ1-2, with TRBD1 identical over 8 bases. The CDR3 consists of 13 residues. The germline V gene encodes CDR1 SQVTM and CDR2 ANQGSEA. V shed 7 bases and J 2 bases; nucleotides not matched to a gene: 6.

The J gene is TRBJ2-1, the V gene TRBV7-8, with 12 bases that match TRBD2. Germline values: CDR1 SGHVS, CDR2 FQNEAQ. This CDR3 has 15 residues. The trim removed 5 bases at V and 6 bases at J, leaving 5 bases unmatched. The CDR3 sequence is CASSVTSGGTNEQFF. CDR3 sequence (DNA): TGTGCCAGCAGCGTAACTAGCGGGGGGACCAATGAGCAGTTCTTC.

The chain is built from TRBV3-1 (or the pseudogene TRBV3-2) and TRBJ2-5; 16 bases are shared with TRBD2. V was clipped by 8 bases and J by 2 bases; unmatched bases: 11. Germline V gene lookup returns CDR1 LGHDT and CDR2 YNNKEL (reference sequence). The CDR3 is 18 residues long. The CDR3 bases are TGTGCCAGCCGGACGGGACTAGCGGGGGGGCCGAGACAAGAGACCCAGTACTTC. Encoded protein: CASRTGLAGGPRQETQYF.

This clone is a singleton in its sample. The chain uses TRBV6-2 or TRBV6-3 and TRBJ2-6, with D possibly matching TRBD2 (5 bases). Germline CDR1 reads MNHEY; CDR2 reads SVGEGT. Trimming cost V 2 bases and J 0 bases, with 5 bases left between them. The CDR3 totals 15 residues. CDR3 in amino acids: CASSYGGSGANVLTF. The CDR3, as DNA: TGTGCCAGCAGTTACGGAGGCTCTGGGGCCAACGTCCTGACTTTC.

The gene calls are TRBV6-5 and TRBJ2-7; either TRBD1 or TRBD2 may supply D (5 bases each). The CDR3 extends over 14 amino acids. Germline CDR1 is MNHEY and CDR2 is SVGAGI. V was clipped by 6 bases and J by 4 bases, with 16 bases between them. As DNA, the CDR3 is TGTGCCAGCAGGGTGGGACGGAGTCTTTACGAGCAGTACTTC. It yields the protein CASRVGRSLYEQYF.

The chain joins TRBV29-1 to TRBJ1-5; TRBD1 aligns across 7 bases. The trim removed 4 bases at V and 0 bases at J, leaving 3 bases unmatched. CDR1 is SQVTM and CDR2 is ANQGSEA in the germline V gene. The CDR3 consists of 14 residues. The CDR3 region is CSVAGTDSNQPQHF. In DNA, the CDR3 is TGCAGCGTTGCCGGGACAGATAGCAATCAGCCCCAGCATTTT.

V usage is TRBV9 and J usage is TRBJ2-3; TRBD1 might be the D (7 bases). The V gene lost 2 bases and the J gene lost 5 bases, with 15 bases spanning the gap. The V gene's germline CDR1 is SGDLS and CDR2 YYNGEE. This CDR3 contains 15 residues. The CDR3 loop is CASSVGDREVDTQYF. CDR3 sequence (DNA): TGTGCCAGCAGCGTCGGCGACAGGGAGGTAGATACGCAGTATTTT.

The genes are TRBV10-3 and TRBJ2-7; a weak D match, TRBD2 (6 bases). Germline V gene data show CDR1 as ENHRY and CDR2 as SYGVKD. This CDR3 contains 13 residues. Trimming shortened V by 6 bases and J by 0 bases, and 9 bases separated the two germline ends. CDR3 DNA: TGTGCCATCAGGCGGGACGGCTCCTACGAGCAGTACTTC. It translates to CAIRRDGSYEQYF.

CDR3 sequence (DNA): TGTGCCAGCAGCACTTCACCAGCGAACACCGGGGAGCTGTTTTTT. Amino acid sequence: CASSTSPANTGELFF. The chain uses TRBV7-3 and TRBJ2-2; D uncertain. CDR3 length: 15 amino acids. The V gene lost 5 bases and the J gene lost 0 bases, with 10 bases spanning the gap. Germline loops: CDR1 SGHTA, CDR2 FQGTGA.

This chain joins TRBV6-5 and TRBJ1-1, with D possibly matching TRBD1 (5 bases). CDR3 length: 13 amino acids. The V and J ends lost 6 bases and 5 bases respectively, with 13 bases between them. The V gene's germline CDR1 is MNHEY and CDR2 SVGAGI. CDR3 loop: CASRWQGGTEAFF. The CDR3 DNA reads as TGTGCCAGCAGGTGGCAGGGCGGTACTGAAGCTTTCTTT.

The chain recombines TRBV5-1 with TRBJ2-3; unclear D gene. CDR3 length: 13 amino acids. The V end was cut by 0 bases, the J end by 5 bases, with 7 bases between. Germline values: CDR1 SGHRS, CDR2 YFSETQ. The CDR3 loop is CASSLDKGDTQYF. Written as DNA, the CDR3 is TGCGCCAGCAGCTTGGACAAGGGAGATACGCAGTATTTT.

J is TRBJ1-1 and V is TRBV9, with TRBD1 as a possible D gene (5 bases). Trimming took off 3 bases at V and 5 bases at J, with 14 bases between the two ends. The CDR3 has 14 amino acids. CDR1 is SGDLS, CDR2 YYNGEE, per germline. CDR3 region: CASSAQGGRTEAFF. The CDR3 DNA reads TGTGCCAGCAGCGCTCAGGGCGGTAGAACTGAAGCTTTCTTT.

V usage is TRBV2 and J usage is TRBJ2-3, with D possibly matching TRBD2 (5 bases). Trimming left V 6 bases short and J 9 bases short, with 10 bases between. This CDR3 is built from 11 residues. CDR1 is SNHLY and CDR2 is FYNNEI in the germline V gene. The CDR3 region has the DNA TGTGCCAGCAGCGCGGGCCCCACGCAGTATTTT. Its translation is CASSAGPTQYF.

This clone was seen only once. The genes are TRBV19 and TRBJ1-6, with unresolved D. The CDR3 length is 14 residues. Germline V lookup: CDR1 LNHDA, CDR2 SQIVND (reference sequence). Trimming stripped 6 bases from V and 18 bases from J, with 24 bases between. The chain's CDR3 is CASSRTDVRQVYHF. In DNA form, the CDR3 reads TGTGCCAGTAGCCGAACCGACGTCAGACAAGTTTACCACTTT.

This clone was counted between two and nine times. V gene TRBV7-9 combines with J gene TRBJ1-5; tentatively, D is TRBD1 (5 bases). The CDR3 runs to 15 residues. V gave up 4 bases and J gave up 0 bases, with 10 bases separating them. Germline lookup yields CDR1 SEHNR and CDR2 FQNEAQ (reference sequence). CDR3 nucleotide sequence: TGTGCCAGCAGCTCGCAGGGTTCTAGCAATCAGCCCCAGCATTTT. It codes for CASSSQGSSNQPQHF.

The chain joins TRBV20-1 to TRBJ1-1; no reliable D call. CDR3 length: 11 residues. CDR1 and CDR2 from the germline V gene are DFQATT and SNEGSKA (reference sequence). CDR3 nucleotides: TGCAGATTACGGTGGAACACTGAAGCTTTCTTT. It is translated as CRLRWNTEAFF.

The chain couples TRBV2 to TRBJ2-5, with TRBD2 as a possible D gene (7 bases). CDR3 length: 14 amino acids. V was trimmed by 7 bases and J by 1 base, leaving 13 bases between them. Per germline, CDR1 SNHLY and CDR2 FYNNEI. This CDR3 reads CASNYGGRQETQYF. The CDR3 DNA follows: TGTGCCAGCAACTACGGGGGGCGCCAAGAGACCCAGTACTTC.

This chain joins TRBV30 and TRBJ2-5; maybe TRBD2 (6 bases). V dropped 0 bases and J dropped 4 bases, with 15 bases sitting between them. Germline CDR1 reads GTSNPN; CDR2 reads SVGIG (reference sequence). The CDR3 is 15 residues long. The CDR3, as DNA: TGTGCCTGGAGTGTGGGAAAAGGGACTGGAGAGACCCAGTACTTC. This translates into CAWSVGKGTGETQYF.

Here the CDR3 reads CASGSTGSETQYF. The DNA for the CDR3 is TGTGCCAGCGGGAGTACAGGGTCGGAGACCCAGTACTTC. The genes are TRBV11-2 and TRBJ2-5; possibly TRBD1 for D (6 bases). The CDR3 spans 13 residues. V lost 8 bases and J 5 bases, leaving 15 bases between the germline ends. Per the germline V gene, CDR1 is SGHAT and CDR2 is FQNNGV.

This sequence joins TRBV10-1 and TRBJ2-1; 10 bases align to TRBD1. The CDR3 contains 14 residues. CDR1 and CDR2 from the germline V gene are WNHNN and SYGVQD (reference sequence). J was trimmed by 6 bases and V by 4 bases; bases with no gene match: 3. CDR3 amino acids: CASSAGQGSNEQFF. The DNA for the CDR3 is TGCGCCAGCAGTGCGGGACAGGGGAGCAATGAGCAGTTCTTC.

This chain joins TRBV6-5 and TRBJ2-7; D remains ambiguous. From germline, CDR1 is MNHEY and CDR2 SVGAGI. Trimming removed 5 bases at V and 2 bases at J, with 7 bases between. The CDR3 totals 12 residues. The DNA of the CDR3 is TGTGCCAGCAGTAAAACCCCCTACGAGCAGTACTTC. This translates into CASSKTPYEQYF.

This chain uses TRBV2 with TRBJ1-5; a possible D gene is TRBD1 (5 bases). The germline V gene has CDR1 SNHLY and CDR2 FYNNEI. V was shortened by 4 bases and J by 2 bases, with 12 bases between the two germline ends. The CDR3 sequence is 15 residues long. The CDR3 region is CASSGVGLGNQPQHF. The CDR3 DNA sequence: TGTGCCAGCAGTGGCGTGGGACTCGGCAATCAGCCCCAGCATTTT.

The count of this clone is one. The chain links TRBV11-2 to TRBJ1-1; 9 positions match TRBD1. Per the germline V gene, CDR1 is SGHAT and CDR2 is FQNNGV. V shed 0 bases and J 4 bases; nucleotides not matched to a gene: 18. CDR3 length: 20 amino acids. The CDR3 loop is CASSLDIGPGDREPSTEAFF. CDR3 bases: TGTGCCAGCAGCTTAGACATAGGACCGGGGGACAGGGAGCCTAGCACTGAAGCTTTCTTT.

In its sample, this clone was seen once. The rearrangement uses TRBV5-1 and TRBJ2-3; D not certain. Trimming cost V 3 bases and J 4 bases, with 6 bases left between them. This CDR3 contains 12 residues. Germline-derived CDR1 and CDR2 are SGHRS and YFSETQ. Here the CDR3 reads CASSYSADTQYF. For the CDR3, the DNA is TGCGCCAGCAGCTATTCTGCAGATACGCAGTATTTT. Complete variable domain (other parts from reference TRBV5-1 and TRBJ2-3): KAGVTQTPRYLIKTRGQQVTLSCSPISGHRSVSWYQQTPGQGLQFLFEYFSETQRNKGNFPGRFSGRQFSNSRSEMNVSTLELGDSALYLCASSYSADTQYFGPGTRLTVL.

The chain employs TRBV4-1 and TRBJ1-1; the D gene is possibly TRBD1 (5 bases). V shed 2 bases and J shed 0 bases, with 10 bases lying between them. The CDR3 is 15 residues long. CDR1 and CDR2 from the germline V gene are MGHRA and YSYEKL. The CDR3 is CASSQTTVMNTEAFF. Written as DNA, the CDR3 is TGCGCCAGCAGCCAAACGACAGTCATGAACACTGAAGCTTTCTTT.

The rearrangement links TRBV5-1 to TRBJ1-4; D is unclear. This CDR3 spans 16 amino acids. In germline, CDR1 is SGHRS, CDR2 YFSETQ. V was trimmed by 2 bases and J by 8 bases, leaving 19 bases between them. The CDR3 protein is CASSFAGRTNNEKLFF. The CDR3 coding sequence is TGCGCCAGCAGCTTCGCCGGTCGGACCAATAACGAAAAACTGTTTTTT.

The gene calls are TRBV19 and TRBJ2-1, with 9 bases matching TRBD2. V gave up 4 bases and J gave up 4 bases; unmatched junction bases: 5. The CDR3 has 15 residues. CDR1 and CDR2 (germline): LNHDA, SQIVND (reference sequence). CDR3 loop: CASSKSGGFYNEQFF. The CDR3 DNA sequence: TGTGCCAGTAGTAAGAGCGGGGGGTTTTACAATGAGCAGTTCTTC.

V usage is TRBV29-1 and J usage is TRBJ1-1; possible D gene TRBD1, 6 bases. Germline V lookup: CDR1 SQVTM, CDR2 ANQGSEA. The CDR3 is 14 residues long. V gave up 7 bases and J gave up 3 bases, with 18 bases separating them. CDR3 coding DNA: TGCAGCGCAACCGGGGGGGGCGCCGACACTGAAGCTTTCTTT. Protein product: CSATGGGADTEAFF.

The chain joins TRBV28 to TRBJ2-3, with D possibly being TRBD1 (6 bases). The CDR3 is made up of 13 amino acids. V was clipped by 6 bases and J by 4 bases, with 11 bases between them. CDR1 is MDHEN and CDR2 is SYDVKM in the germline V gene. CDR3 loop: CASRPTGSDTQYF. For the CDR3, the DNA is TGTGCCAGCAGACCTACAGGGTCAGATACGCAGTATTTT.